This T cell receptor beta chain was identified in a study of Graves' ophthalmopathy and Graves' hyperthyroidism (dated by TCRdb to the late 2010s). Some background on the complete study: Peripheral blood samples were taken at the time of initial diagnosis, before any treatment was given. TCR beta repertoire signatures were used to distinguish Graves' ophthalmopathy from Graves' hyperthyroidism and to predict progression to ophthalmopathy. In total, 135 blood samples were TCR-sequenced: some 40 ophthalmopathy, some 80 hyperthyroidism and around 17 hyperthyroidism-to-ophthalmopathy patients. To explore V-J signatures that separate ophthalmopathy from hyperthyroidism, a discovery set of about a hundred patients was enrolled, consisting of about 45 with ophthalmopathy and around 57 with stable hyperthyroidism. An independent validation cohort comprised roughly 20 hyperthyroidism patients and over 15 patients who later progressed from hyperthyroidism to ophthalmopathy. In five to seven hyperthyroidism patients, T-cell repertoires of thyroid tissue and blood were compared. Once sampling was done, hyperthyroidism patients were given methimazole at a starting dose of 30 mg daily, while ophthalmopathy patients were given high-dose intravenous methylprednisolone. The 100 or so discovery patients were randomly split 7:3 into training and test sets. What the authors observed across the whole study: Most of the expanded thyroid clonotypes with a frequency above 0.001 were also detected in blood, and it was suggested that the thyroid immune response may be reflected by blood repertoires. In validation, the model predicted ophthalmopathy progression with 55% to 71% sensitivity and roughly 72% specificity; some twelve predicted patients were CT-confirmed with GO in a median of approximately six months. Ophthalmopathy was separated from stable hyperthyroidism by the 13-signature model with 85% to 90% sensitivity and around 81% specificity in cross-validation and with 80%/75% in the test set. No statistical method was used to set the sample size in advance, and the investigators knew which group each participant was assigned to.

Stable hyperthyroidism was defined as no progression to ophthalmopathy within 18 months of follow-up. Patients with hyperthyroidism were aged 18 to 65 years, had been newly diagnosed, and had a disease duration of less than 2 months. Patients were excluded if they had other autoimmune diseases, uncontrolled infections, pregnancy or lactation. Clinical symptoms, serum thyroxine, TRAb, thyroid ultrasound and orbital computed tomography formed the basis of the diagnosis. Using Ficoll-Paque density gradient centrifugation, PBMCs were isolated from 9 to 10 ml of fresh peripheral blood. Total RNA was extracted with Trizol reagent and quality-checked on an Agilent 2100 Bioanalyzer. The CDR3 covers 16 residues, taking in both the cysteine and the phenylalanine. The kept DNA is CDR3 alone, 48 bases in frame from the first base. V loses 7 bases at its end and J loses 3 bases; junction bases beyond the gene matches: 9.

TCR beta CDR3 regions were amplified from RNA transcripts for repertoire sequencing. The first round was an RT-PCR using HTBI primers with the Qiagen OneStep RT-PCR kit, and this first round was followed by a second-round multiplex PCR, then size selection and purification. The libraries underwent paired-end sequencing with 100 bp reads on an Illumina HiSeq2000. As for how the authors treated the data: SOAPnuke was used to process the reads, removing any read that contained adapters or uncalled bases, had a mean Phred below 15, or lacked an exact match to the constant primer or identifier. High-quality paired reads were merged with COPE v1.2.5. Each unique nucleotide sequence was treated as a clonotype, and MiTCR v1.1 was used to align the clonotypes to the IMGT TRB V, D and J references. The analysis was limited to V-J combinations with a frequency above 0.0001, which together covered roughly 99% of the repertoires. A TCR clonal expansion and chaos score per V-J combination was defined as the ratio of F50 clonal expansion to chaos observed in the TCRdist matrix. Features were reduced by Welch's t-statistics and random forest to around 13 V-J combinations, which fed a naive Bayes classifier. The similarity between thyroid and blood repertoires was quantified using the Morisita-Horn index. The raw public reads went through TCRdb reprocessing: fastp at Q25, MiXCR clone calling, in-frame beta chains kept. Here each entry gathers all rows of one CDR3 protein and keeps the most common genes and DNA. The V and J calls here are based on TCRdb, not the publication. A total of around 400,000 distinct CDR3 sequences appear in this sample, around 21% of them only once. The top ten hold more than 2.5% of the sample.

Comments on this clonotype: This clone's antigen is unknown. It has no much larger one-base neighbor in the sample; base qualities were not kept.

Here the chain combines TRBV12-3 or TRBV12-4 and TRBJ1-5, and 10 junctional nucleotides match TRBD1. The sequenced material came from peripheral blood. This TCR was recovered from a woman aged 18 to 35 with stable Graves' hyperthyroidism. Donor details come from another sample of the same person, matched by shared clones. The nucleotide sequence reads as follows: TGTGCCAGCAAGGCGGGGGACAGGGGCTACAATCAGCCCCAGCATTTT. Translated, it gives CASKAGDRGYNQPQHF.